This T cell receptor (beta chain) was sequenced for a study of blood T cell repertoires in COVID-19. Overall study: The cDNA or gDNA used as material had been derived from T cells, B-cell-depleted T cells, or PBMCs.

The CDR3 length is 13 residues. Germline V gene data show CDR1 as SGHNT and CDR2 as YYREEE (reference sequence). Trimming took off 3 bases at V and 2 bases at J, with 9 bases between the two ends. In the original workflow: Amplification from reference gene primers served as the basis for estimated nucleated cell counts. Clones were read by immunoSEQ multiplex PCR, and TCRdb kept only the in-frame ones, dropping some. V and J calls and clone size come straight from that table; D and trimming were deduced from the DNA. This table holds tens of thousands of clones, around nine tenths found once. This receptor was identified in a man in his sixties with acute or convalescent COVID-19. Sample: peripheral blood. V and J are TRBV5-4 and TRBJ2-7; D gene uncertain. The CDR3 is CASSSDIAYEQYF. For the CDR3, the DNA is TGTGCCAGCAGCTCCGACATCGCCTACGAGCAGTACTTC.